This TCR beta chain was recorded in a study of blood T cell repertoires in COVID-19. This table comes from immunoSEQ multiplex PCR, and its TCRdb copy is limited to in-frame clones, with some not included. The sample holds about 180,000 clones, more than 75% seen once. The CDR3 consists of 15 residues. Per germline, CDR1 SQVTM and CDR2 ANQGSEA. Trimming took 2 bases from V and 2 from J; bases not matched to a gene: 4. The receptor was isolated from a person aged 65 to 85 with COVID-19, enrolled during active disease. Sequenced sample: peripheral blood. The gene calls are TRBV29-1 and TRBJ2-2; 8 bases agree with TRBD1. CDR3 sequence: CSVESDRGNTGELFF. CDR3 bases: TGCAGCGTTGAAAGCGACAGGGGAAACACCGGGGAGCTGTTTTTT.